These 3 T cell receptor beta chains share one sample of origin, sequenced in a study of CD8+ T cells in alopecia areata. Stated treatment: oral pan-JAK inhibitor, 5-10 mg twice daily. Extracted RNA was reverse transcribed, and the resulting cDNA served as sequencing template. The method was immunoSEQ multiplex PCR; TCRdb's version includes in-frame clones alone and lacks a portion of them. The sample lists about 160,000 clones; approximately 62% were seen once. Sample: CD4+ T cells sorted from blood, taken at week 24, from a patient treated with tofacitinib. The receptors were sampled from a human donor with alopecia areata.

The count of this clone is one. The chain has TRBV27 and TRBJ1-2; D ambiguous. Germline CDR1 and CDR2: MNHEY and SMNVEV (reference sequence). Trimming cost V 4 bases and J 4 bases, with 10 bases left between them. The CDR3 extends over 13 amino acids. CDR3 sequence reads: CASSSPRAYGYTF. The CDR3 DNA is TGTGCCAGCAGTTCCCCCCGAGCCTATGGCTACACCTTC.

The rearrangement joins TRBV6-1 to TRBJ1-5; D possibly corresponds to TRBD1 (5 bases). The CDR3 consists of 15 residues. V gave up 4 bases and J gave up 7 bases, with 17 bases separating them. CDR1 is MNHNS and CDR2 is SASEGT in the germline V gene. CDR3 DNA sequence: TGTGCCAGCAGTGGCGGACGGTCCGGGGGGCAGCCCCAGCATTTT. It specifies CASSGGRSGGQPQHF.

This clone came up a few times. This rearrangement joins TRBV7-9 to TRBJ1-2; D gene unclear. This CDR3 comprises 13 residues. Trimming left V 5 bases short and J 4 bases short, with 11 bases between. The germline V gene has CDR1 SEHNR and CDR2 FQNEAQ (reference sequence). The CDR3 sequence: CASSPEVAYGYTF. CDR3 nucleotide sequence: TGTGCCAGCAGCCCTGAGGTAGCCTATGGCTACACCTTC.